This TCR beta chain was observed in a study of monozygotic twins with inflammatory bowel disease. Study-wide points: Diversity of TCRbeta measured by inverse Simpson was lower in IBD patients than in healthy co-twins.

On this clonotype itself: Its antigen is not known.

CDR3 length: 14 residues. Germline CDR1 is ENHRY and CDR2 is SYGVKD. Used for each TCR library was roughly 3,700 ng of total RNA. TCRdb re-called the 5' RACE reads; every CDR3 protein appears as one record, without DNA. Here the sample table reports approximately 200,000 distinct CDR3 sequences. The receptor was derived from a human donor with ulcerative colitis or Crohn's disease, or a healthy co-twin of an affected twin (not recorded which). The sequenced sample was blood. The rearrangement joins TRBV10-3 to TRBJ1-5; the TCRdb D gene call, TRBD1, has no DNA to confirm it. CDR3 loop: CAISDRARNQPQHF.